This entry describes one TCR beta chain. No antigen is known for it. No much larger clonotype is one base removed from it; base qualities were not supplied. Library method: PCR. TCRdb shows the sequencer as Illumina HiSeq 2500. TCR library preparation used molecular barcoding, with unique molecular identifiers applied to normalize quantification of the TCRbeta repertoire. The public reads were reanalyzed by TCRdb: fastp trimming at Q25, MiXCR alignment, in-frame beta chains only. Rows merge per CDR3 protein into single entries with the most common DNA and genes. This sample has 800,000 to 1,000,000 distinct CDR3 sequences in its table, and about 31% of those were observed once. The ten largest clonotypes hold roughly 28% of the sample. This entry belongs to a study of T-cell reconstitution after alpha-beta-depleted transplantation in children (TCRdb year 2016). About the study as a whole: Using TCR repertoire profiling, the study quantitatively followed how T-cell immune reconstitution unfolded in children after TCRalphabeta/CD19-depleted allogeneic hematopoietic cell transplantation.

Interpreted using the paper, the treatment or condition label stands for: allogeneic hematopoietic cell transplantation with graft depleted of TCRalphabeta T cells and CD19 B cells. The children who served as transplant recipients had been given grafts of TCRalphabeta/CD19-depleted allogeneic hematopoietic cells. From the cysteine through the phenylalanine, the CDR3 covers 16 amino acids. Only the CDR3 part of the read is kept: 48 bases, read in frame from the first base. V sheds 1 base and J sheds 4 bases, leaving 16 bases between their ends. The germline V gene yields MGHRA for CDR1 and YSYEKL for CDR2. Beyond this particular receptor, the publication reports: In some patients, the high TCRbeta diversity seen at day 60 was put down to recipient T cells and intrathymic progenitors that had survived conditioning. The apparently early alphabetaT-cell count recovery about two months after transplant was reportedly dependent on only several hundred rapidly expanded clones derived from non-depleted graft cells. Hyperexpanded clone frequencies declined over subsequent months; after one year, T-cell counts and TCRbeta diversity were mostly attributed to newly produced T cells.

This specimen consisted of PBMCs, mostly from graft donor cells, obtained 360 days after TCRalphabeta/CD19-depleted stem cell transplant. The receptor comes from a boy under two years old who had a stem cell transplant for SCID, so the T cells may come from the graft donor. Recombination connected TRBV4-1 to TRBJ1-1, with a weak D call of TRBD1 (5 bases match). The CDR3 is CASSQGGTIGRTEAFF. The sequence in DNA is TGCGCCAGCAGCCAAGGGGGGACCATTGGACGCACTGAAGCTTTCTTT.